Listed below are T cell receptor beta chains from one sample, sequenced in a study of T-cell memory formation after mild COVID-19. TCRdb re-called the 5' RACE reads through MiXCR, storing one row per CDR3 protein. The sample consists of 450,000 to 700,000 distinct CDR3 sequences, around 17% of them appearing once. The specimen sequenced was PBMCs or a T cell subset sorted from them (not recorded which). Every receptor here comes from an adult woman who had mild COVID-19 (a few samples of this study predate the infection). Cell type and time point are not known. The CDR3 runs from the conserved cysteine through the conserved F or W. Fields, in order: V gene, J gene, clone size, D gene, CDR3 DNA, CDR3 protein. D genes are given only for firm matches. Where a row states a size, it is once, few, many or the class of an expanded clone; other rows omit it.

>TRBV2|TRBJ1-1|-|-
TGTGCCAGCAGTGAAAGACGCCCTTACACTGAAGCTTTCTTT
CASSERRPYTEAFF
>TRBV30|TRBJ2-7|few|-
TGTGCCTGGAGTTTCGTTCAAGGACTGGGGGAGCAGTACTTC
CAWSFVQGLGEQYF
>TRBV5-1|TRBJ2-1|few|-
TGCGCCAGCAGCTTGGAGTACAGGGGACTAAGGAATGAGCAGTTCTTC
CASSLEYRGLRNEQFF
>TRBV7-2|TRBJ2-5|many|TRBD2
TGTGCCAGCAGCCTAGGGACTAGCGGATTCCAAGAGACCCAGTACTTC
CASSLGTSGFQETQYF
>TRBV14|TRBJ2-1|-|TRBD2
TGTGCCAGCAGCCCCCAGGGACTAGCGGGAGCTGAGCAGTTCTTC
CASSPQGLAGAEQFF
>TRBV29-1|TRBJ2-5|-|-
TGCAGCGTTGAACGGGGCCAAGAGACCCAGTACTTC
CSVERGQETQYF
>TRBV18|TRBJ1-3|-|-
TGTGCCAGCTCACCACCGCAATCTAGGGCGGACACCATATATTTT
CASSPPQSRADTIYF
>TRBV25-1|TRBJ2-7|-|-
TGTGCCAGCAGTGAATCTGGTCAAGGGACGTCCTCCTACGAGCAGTACTTC
CASSESGQGTSSYEQYF
>TRBV10-3|TRBJ2-5|-|-
TGTGCCATCGGGGACGGTGACCCAGAGACCCAGTACTTC
CAIGDGDPETQYF
>TRBV29-1|TRBJ1-4|-|-
TGCAGCGGGACCGTCGGCCCTAATGAAAAACTGTTTTTT
CSGTVGPNEKLFF
>TRBV29-1|TRBJ1-2|many|-
TGCAGCGTTGGAGGAGAGGGTGGCTACACCTTC
CSVGGEGGYTF
>TRBV20-1|TRBJ2-7|few|-
TGCAGTGCTAGCCGACCCAGGCAGAGCTCCTACGAGCAGTACTTC
CSASRPRQSSYEQYF
>TRBV10-3|TRBJ2-3|-|-
TGTGCCACCGCTCTGCTCCCCGCTTCCACAGATACGCAGTATTTT
CATALLPASTDTQYF
>TRBV20-1|TRBJ2-3|few|-
TGCAGTGCTAGCGGAGCGGCGAGCACAGATACGCAGTATTTT
CSASGAASTDTQYF
>TRBV18|TRBJ2-1|-|TRBD2
TGTGCCAGCTCACCGGGAGTAGCGGGAATGAATGAGCAGTTCTTC
CASSPGVAGMNEQFF
>TRBV5-1|TRBJ2-5|-|TRBD1
TGCGCCAGCAGCGGGACAGGGTTGGCGGAGACCCAGTACTTC
CASSGTGLAETQYF
>TRBV4-2|TRBJ2-3|-|TRBD1
TGTGCCAGCAGCCAGGAGACAGGGTCAGATACGCAGTATTTT
CASSQETGSDTQYF
>TRBV3-1|TRBJ2-1|-|-
TGTGCCAGCAGCCCTCAGGCGGGGTTCAATGAGCAGTTCTTC
CASSPQAGFNEQFF
>TRBV4-2|TRBJ2-2|few|-
TGTGCCAGCAGCCAAGACCCCGACGGGGAGCTGTTTTTT
CASSQDPDGELFF
>TRBV6-1|TRBJ1-2|-|TRBD1
TGTGCCAGCAGATCGACAGGGATAGGGGGCTACACCTTC
CASRSTGIGGYTF
>TRBV11-2|TRBJ2-5|-|-
TGTGCCAGCAGCCTCGAACTAGTACAAGAGACCCAGTACTTC
CASSLELVQETQYF
>TRBV5-6|TRBJ1-2|-|-
TGTGCCAGCAGCCTCCTCGTGCCAGGGGTAGGCTATGGCTACACCTTC
CASSLLVPGVGYGYTF
>TRBV25-1|TRBJ1-5|once|TRBD1
TGTGCCAGCGCTACAGGGGGAGGTCAGCCCCAGCATTTT
CASATGGGQPQHF
>TRBV5-6|TRBJ2-1|many|TRBD1
TGTGCCAGCAGCTTGGGGGTTAGACAGGGGTCCTACAATGAGCAGTTCTTC
CASSLGVRQGSYNEQFF
>TRBV12-3/TRBV12-4|TRBJ1-2|few|TRBD1
TGTGCCAGCAGGTTACAGGGGGCGACCTATGGCTACACCTTC
CASRLQGATYGYTF
>TRBV12-3/TRBV12-4|TRBJ2-3|few|TRBD2
TGTGCCAGCAGTTTAGTACTTACTAGCGGGGACCCCTTCGGGGATACGCAGTATTTT
CASSLVLTSGDPFGDTQYF
>TRBV7-6|TRBJ2-5|few|-
TGTGCCAGCAGCTCCCGGGACCTCCCACAAGAGACCCAGTACTTC
CASSSRDLPQETQYF
>TRBV5-5|TRBJ2-7|-|-
TGTGCCAGCAGCTTGGCTGCGGGGCCCTCCTACGAGCAGTACTTC
CASSLAAGPSYEQYF
>TRBV7-2|TRBJ1-3|few|-
TGTGCCAGCAGCGTCAGGGAACTCGGAAACACCATATATTTT
CASSVRELGNTIYF
>TRBV18|TRBJ2-2|few|TRBD1
TGTGCCAGCTCGGACAGGGGTTACGGGGAGCTGTTTTTT
CASSDRGYGELFF
>TRBV5-1|TRBJ1-1|few|TRBD1
TGCGCCAGCAGCTTGGCTGTGCCAGGGGGCACTGAAGCTTTCTTT
CASSLAVPGGTEAFF
>TRBV5-5|TRBJ2-5|few|-
TGTGCCAGCAGCTTGGCCCCCTTGCGAACAGCTGTGGAGACCCAGTACTTC
CASSLAPLRTAVETQYF
>TRBV7-9|TRBJ2-7|few|TRBD1
TGTGCCAGCAGCTCCAGGACAGGGGTGACCTACGAGCAGTACTTC
CASSSRTGVTYEQYF
>TRBV2|TRBJ2-1|-|-
TGTGCCAGCAGTGTCGGCGGGACGTTGCTGTACAATGAGCAGTTCTTC
CASSVGGTLLYNEQFF
>TRBV6-5|TRBJ1-2|few|TRBD1
TGTGCCAGCAGACCCAGGGGGCTCGTGTATGGCTACACCTTC
CASRPRGLVYGYTF
>TRBV29-1|TRBJ2-2|few|-
TGCAGCGTCCAAACGGCCTCGGGGGCCGGGGAGCTGTTTTTT
CSVQTASGAGELFF
>TRBV7-9|TRBJ2-2|few|TRBD2
TGTGCCAGCAGCTGGTATGGGAGCCGGACTAGCGGGAGGGCCGGCACCGGGGAGCTGTTTTTT
CASSWYGSRTSGRAGTGELFF
>TRBV9|TRBJ2-3|-|-
TGTGCCAGCACCGGGAGAGCCTCCACAGATACGCAGTATTTT
CASTGRASTDTQYF
>TRBV18|TRBJ2-1|many|TRBD2
TGTGCCAGCTCACCAGTTCTTAGCGGGAGGGCCCGCCATGGTGAGCAGTTCTTC
CASSPVLSGRARHGEQFF
>TRBV9|TRBJ2-3|few|TRBD2
TGTGCCAGCAGCGGCCATAGCGGGGCCTTCACAGATACGCAGTATTTT
CASSGHSGAFTDTQYF
>TRBV20-1|TRBJ2-3|few|-
TGCAGTGCCCACGTTTCCGGCGGGATAGATACGCAGTATTTT
CSAHVSGGIDTQYF
>TRBV6-2/TRBV6-3|TRBJ2-2|few|TRBD2
TGTGCCAGCAGCTCTCTTAGCGGGGACGGGGAGCTGTTTTTT
CASSSLSGDGELFF
>TRBV5-1|TRBJ1-3|-|-
TGCGCCAGCAGTCTTGGGGGCGTCGACCGAAACACCATATATTTT
CASSLGGVDRNTIYF
>TRBV20-1|TRBJ1-1|few|TRBD1
TGCAGTGCTAGAGATACAGGGGGCAACACTGAAGCTTTCTTT
CSARDTGGNTEAFF
>TRBV20-1|TRBJ2-1|-|TRBD2
TGCAGTGCCAGACATAGCGGGAGGCGCTACAATGAGCAGTTCTTC
CSARHSGRRYNEQFF
>TRBV5-5|TRBJ2-5|-|-
TGTGCCAGCAGTGCGCCCAGGGAAGAGACCCAGTACTTC
CASSAPREETQYF
>TRBV20-1|TRBJ2-7|-|-
TGCAGTGCTAGAGCGGGGCCCCCCTACGAGCAGTACTTC
CSARAGPPYEQYF
>TRBV11-2|TRBJ2-7|few|TRBD2
TGTGCCAGCAGCTTAGATCTTTCGGGACTAGCGGTTTCCTACGAGCAGTACTTC
CASSLDLSGLAVSYEQYF
>TRBV9|TRBJ2-7|few|-
TGTGCCAGCGGTCGAGGACGAACTTGGGTGTCCTACGAGCAGTACTTC
CASGRGRTWVSYEQYF
>TRBV5-5|TRBJ2-5|few|TRBD2
TGTGCCAGCAGCTTTGTTATAACTAGCGGGTATCAAGAGACCCAGTACTTC
CASSFVITSGYQETQYF
>TRBV7-2|TRBJ2-7|-|-
TGTGCCAGCAGCTTAGCGACAGATTACCGCTACGAGCAGTACTTC
CASSLATDYRYEQYF
>TRBV4-2|TRBJ1-2|many|TRBD1
TGTGCCAGCAGTCATCCGGGACAGGAGTCCTATGGCTACACCTTC
CASSHPGQESYGYTF
>TRBV4-1|TRBJ2-6|-|TRBD2
TGCGCCAGCAGGGAGGGACTAGCGCGCTCTGGGGCCAACGTCCTGACTTTC
CASREGLARSGANVLTF
>TRBV11-2|TRBJ2-2|few|-
TGTGCCAGCAGCCACGTAGGGTCGTGGGGCCCGAACACCGGGGAGCTGTTTTTT
CASSHVGSWGPNTGELFF
>TRBV2|TRBJ1-1|few|-
TGTGCCAGCGTAAGAGCAGGCCCCGACACTGAAGCTTTCTTT
CASVRAGPDTEAFF
>TRBV13|TRBJ2-7|-|-
TGTGCCAGCAGCTTCCGGCTCAGGGTGGGCTCCTACGAGCAGTACTTC
CASSFRLRVGSYEQYF
>TRBV7-8|TRBJ2-1|many|TRBD2
TGTGCCAGCAGCTTAGATTCCGGGACTAGCGGGAGTGGGCAGTTCTTC
CASSLDSGTSGSGQFF